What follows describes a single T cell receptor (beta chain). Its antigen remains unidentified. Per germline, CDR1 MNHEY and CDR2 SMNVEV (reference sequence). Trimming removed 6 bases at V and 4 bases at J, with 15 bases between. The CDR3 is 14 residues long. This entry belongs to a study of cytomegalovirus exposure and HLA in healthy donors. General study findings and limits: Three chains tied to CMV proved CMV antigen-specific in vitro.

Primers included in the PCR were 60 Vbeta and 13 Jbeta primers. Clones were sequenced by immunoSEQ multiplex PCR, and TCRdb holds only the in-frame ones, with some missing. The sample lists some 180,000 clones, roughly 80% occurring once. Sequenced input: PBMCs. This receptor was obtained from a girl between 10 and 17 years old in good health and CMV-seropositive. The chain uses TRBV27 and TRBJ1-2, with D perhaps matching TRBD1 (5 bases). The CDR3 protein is CASSPEEGAYGYTF. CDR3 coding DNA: TGTGCCAGCAGCCCTGAGGAAGGGGCCTATGGCTACACCTTC.